Presented here are 11 T cell receptor beta chains from one specimen sequenced in a study of identical twins. TCRdb reprocessed the 5' RACE reads with MiXCR, giving one entry per CDR3 protein. The sample consists of just over 500,000 distinct CDR3 sequences, under 25% of them appearing once. These data were also filed under a second study, of T cells expressing NK-cell markers.

The sample taken for sequencing was CD4+ T cells sorted from blood. These receptors originate from a woman between 18 and 30 years old in good health.

The chain joins TRBV3-1 to TRBJ1-1; D call uncertain. The CDR3 extends over 13 amino acids. CDR1 is LGHDT and CDR2 is YNNKEL in the germline V gene (reference sequence). V was trimmed by 4 bases and J by 8 bases, leaving 14 bases between them. The DNA for the CDR3 is TGTGCCAGCAGCCTACGGAGGCCGGGGGAAGCTTTCTTT. Its translation is CASSLRRPGEAFF.

The CDR3 here is CASSRNPGRDTITDTQYF. The CDR3 DNA is TGTGCCAGCAGCCGAAACCCAGGGAGAGACACAATCACAGATACGCAGTATTTT. The chain carries TRBV11-2 and TRBJ2-3; D might be TRBD1 or TRBD2, each matching 5 bases. Germline values: CDR1 SGHAT, CDR2 FQNNGV. The CDR3 is 18 amino acids. V was shortened by 5 bases and J by 2 bases, with 23 bases between the two germline ends.

The J gene is TRBJ1-2, the V gene TRBV5-6; TRBD1 might be the D (5 bases). This CDR3 is 14 amino acids long. Germline V lookup: CDR1 SGHDT, CDR2 YYEEEE. V was clipped by 4 bases and J by 4 bases, with 14 bases between them. CDR3 amino acids: CASSQTGRAYGYTF. In DNA, the CDR3 is TGTGCCAGCAGCCAGACGGGACGGGCCTATGGCTACACCTTC.

Of note for this clonotype: The CDR3 does not end in the conserved phenylalanine or tryptophan, so this is likely a read error. V is TRBV12-3 or TRBV12-4 and J is TRBJ2-7; D is unclear. V was cut by 5 bases and J by 2 bases, with 10 bases left in between. The CDR3 runs to 13 residues. CDR3 in amino acids: CASSTAATYEQYS. The CDR3 DNA sequence: TGTGCCAGCAGTACCGCGGCCACCTACGAGCAGTACTCC.

The chain recombines TRBV12-3 or TRBV12-4 with TRBJ2-5; 10 bases line up with TRBD2. V trimming: 6 bases; J trimming: 7 bases; junction bases outside the gene matches: 26. This CDR3 has 20 residues. CDR3 bases: TGTGCCAGCAGCAACGATCCGGGACTAGCGAAAACCGAGCCCCAGGGGACCCAGTACTTC. Translating it yields CASSNDPGLAKTEPQGTQYF.

CDR3 bases: TGCGCCAGCAAAAGCGGGAGGGCCAGAGATACGCAGTATTTT. Residues: CASKSGRARDTQYF. This sequence joins TRBV5-1 and TRBJ2-3; 10 bases fit TRBD2. Germline V gene data show CDR1 as SGHRS and CDR2 as YFSETQ. The CDR3 runs 14 residues. Trimming cost V 6 bases and J 5 bases; bases outside gene matches: 6. Supplemented by reference TRBV5-1 and TRBJ2-3, the full variable domain reads KAGVTQTPRYLIKTRGQQVTLSCSPISGHRSVSWYQQTPGQGLQFLFEYFSETQRNKGNFPGRFSGRQFSNSRSEMNVSTLELGDSALYLCASKSGRARDTQYFGPGTRLTVL.

This clonotype occurred once. For the CDR3, the DNA is TGTGCCAGCAGTCCCCGGACTAGCCTGGGCAATGAGCAGTTCTTC. It is translated as CASSPRTSLGNEQFF. The rearrangement links TRBV11-2 to TRBJ2-1; 8 bases are shared with TRBD2. This CDR3 comprises 15 residues. J lost 6 bases, V lost 6 bases, and 10 bases had no gene match. Germline V gene lookup returns CDR1 SGHAT and CDR2 FQNNGV.

The V gene is TRBV6-5, the J gene TRBJ2-7, with D perhaps given as TRBD1 or TRBD2 (6 bases each). The CDR3 has 14 residues. Germline lookup yields CDR1 MNHEY and CDR2 SVGAGI. Between the trimmed V and J ends, which lost 0 bases and 2 bases, there was a span of 8 bases. The CDR3 sequence: CASSYSGGPYEQYF. The CDR3 DNA is TGTGCCAGCAGTTACTCTGGGGGGCCCTACGAGCAGTACTTC.

The chain couples TRBV20-1 to TRBJ2-7; D unclear. V dropped 3 bases and J dropped 0 bases, with 6 bases sitting between them. CDR1 DFQATT and CDR2 SNEGSKA come from the germline V gene (reference sequence). The CDR3 contains 12 residues. CDR3 amino acids: CSASHVSYEQYF. The CDR3 DNA reads as TGCAGTGCTAGCCACGTCTCCTACGAGCAGTACTTC.

This chain joins TRBV6-2 or TRBV6-3 and TRBJ2-1, with 9 nucleotides matching TRBD2. Germline CDR1 MNHEY, CDR2 SVGEGT. V was pared by 1 base and J by 4 bases, with 5 bases of the junction left unmatched. The CDR3 has 16 residues. The CDR3 is CASSYWREGHYNEQFF. The CDR3 nucleotides read TGTGCCAGCAGTTACTGGCGGGAGGGCCATTACAATGAGCAGTTCTTC.

The chain joins TRBV7-2 to TRBJ2-7, with 8 bases identical to TRBD2. V lost 1 base, J lost 4 bases, and 6 bases stayed unmatched. CDR3 length: 15 residues. The V gene's germline CDR1 is SGHTA and CDR2 FQGNSA. Written as DNA, the CDR3 is TGTGCCAGCAGCTTAGGAGTGGCTAGCGGGTACGAGCAGTACTTC. Residues: CASSLGVASGYEQYF.